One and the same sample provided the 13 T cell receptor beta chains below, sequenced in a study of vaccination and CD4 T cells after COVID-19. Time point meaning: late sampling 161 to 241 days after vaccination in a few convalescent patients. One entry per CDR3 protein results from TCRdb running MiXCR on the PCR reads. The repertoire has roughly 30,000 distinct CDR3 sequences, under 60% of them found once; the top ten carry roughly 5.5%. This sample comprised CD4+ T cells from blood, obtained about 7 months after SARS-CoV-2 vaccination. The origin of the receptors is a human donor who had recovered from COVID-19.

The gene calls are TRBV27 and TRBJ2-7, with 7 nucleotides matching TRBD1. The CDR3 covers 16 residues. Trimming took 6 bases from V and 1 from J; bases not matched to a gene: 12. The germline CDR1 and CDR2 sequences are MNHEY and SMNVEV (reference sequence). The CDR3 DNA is TGTGCCAGCAGGAAGAGCAGGGGGACCCCTTCCTACGAGCAGTACTTC. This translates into CASRKSRGTPSYEQYF.

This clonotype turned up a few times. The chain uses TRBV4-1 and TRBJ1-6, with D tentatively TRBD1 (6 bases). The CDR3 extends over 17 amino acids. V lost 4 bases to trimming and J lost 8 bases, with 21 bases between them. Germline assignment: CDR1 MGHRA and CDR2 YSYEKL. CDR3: CASSPPLGGAYDSPLHF. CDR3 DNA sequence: TGCGCCAGCAGCCCTCCTTTGGGGGGGGCATATGATTCACCCCTCCACTTT.

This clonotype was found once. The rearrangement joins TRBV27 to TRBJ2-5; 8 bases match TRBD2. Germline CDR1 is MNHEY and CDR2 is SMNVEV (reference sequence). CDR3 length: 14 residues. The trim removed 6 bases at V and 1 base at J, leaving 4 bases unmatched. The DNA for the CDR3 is TGTGCCAGCAGGCGACTAGCGAGCCAAGAGACCCAGTACTTC. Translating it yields CASRRLASQETQYF.

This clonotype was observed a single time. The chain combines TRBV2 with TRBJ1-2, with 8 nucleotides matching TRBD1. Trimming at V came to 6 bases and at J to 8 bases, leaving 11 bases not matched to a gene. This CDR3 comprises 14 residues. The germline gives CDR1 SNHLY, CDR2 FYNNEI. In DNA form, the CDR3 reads TGTGCCAGCAGCAGACAGGGGTTGGTAGTAGGCTACACCTTC. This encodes CASSRQGLVVGYTF.

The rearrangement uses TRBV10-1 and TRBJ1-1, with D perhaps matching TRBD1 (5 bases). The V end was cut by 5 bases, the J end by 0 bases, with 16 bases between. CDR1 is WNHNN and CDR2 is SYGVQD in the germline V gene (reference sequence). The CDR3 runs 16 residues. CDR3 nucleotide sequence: TGCGCCAGCAGTTTGTGGGACGGTCTCATGAACACTGAAGCTTTCTTT. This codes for CASSLWDGLMNTEAFF.

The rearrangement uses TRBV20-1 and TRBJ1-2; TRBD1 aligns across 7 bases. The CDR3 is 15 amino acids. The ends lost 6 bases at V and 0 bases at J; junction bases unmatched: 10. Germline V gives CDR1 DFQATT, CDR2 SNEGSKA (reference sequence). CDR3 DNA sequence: TGCAGTGCCTCGAAGGAAGGACAGGCTAACTATGGCTACACCTTC. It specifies CSASKEGQANYGYTF.

In DNA form, the CDR3 reads TGTGCCAGCAGTTCCCTCCGGGTAGCGGGAGTCCCCATGAGGACCCAGTACTTC. Its translation: CASSSLRVAGVPMRTQYF. The chain is built from TRBV28 and TRBJ2-5; 9 bases map to TRBD2. The V gene end was trimmed by 4 bases and the J gene end by 7 bases; junction bases not matched to a gene: 19. This CDR3 region has 18 residues. Germline V CDR1 and CDR2: MDHEN, SYDVKM.

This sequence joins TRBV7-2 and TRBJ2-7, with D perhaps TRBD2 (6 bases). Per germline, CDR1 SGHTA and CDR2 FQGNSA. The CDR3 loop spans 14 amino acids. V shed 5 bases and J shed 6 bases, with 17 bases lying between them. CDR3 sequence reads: CASSRRRGSGEQYF. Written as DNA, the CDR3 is TGTGCCAGCAGCCGTAGGAGGGGTTCGGGCGAGCAGTACTTC.

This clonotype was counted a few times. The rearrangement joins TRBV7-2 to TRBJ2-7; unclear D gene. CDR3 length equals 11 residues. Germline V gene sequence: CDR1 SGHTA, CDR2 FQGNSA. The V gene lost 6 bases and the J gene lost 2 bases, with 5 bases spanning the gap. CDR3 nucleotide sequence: TGTGCCAGCAGTTACACCTACGAGCAGTACTTC. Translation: CASSYTYEQYF.

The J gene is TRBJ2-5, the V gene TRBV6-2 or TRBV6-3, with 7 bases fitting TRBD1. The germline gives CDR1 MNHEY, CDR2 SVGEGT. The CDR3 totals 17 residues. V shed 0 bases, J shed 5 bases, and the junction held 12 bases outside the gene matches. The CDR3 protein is CASSYSIRQGFGETQYF. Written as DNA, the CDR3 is TGTGCCAGCAGTTACTCGATACGACAGGGCTTCGGGGAGACCCAGTACTTC.

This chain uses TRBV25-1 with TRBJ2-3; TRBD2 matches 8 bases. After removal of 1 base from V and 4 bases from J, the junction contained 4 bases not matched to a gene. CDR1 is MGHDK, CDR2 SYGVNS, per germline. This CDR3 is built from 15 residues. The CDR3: CASSEWGGRSDTQYF. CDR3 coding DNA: TGTGCCAGCAGTGAATGGGGCGGGAGGTCAGATACGCAGTATTTT.

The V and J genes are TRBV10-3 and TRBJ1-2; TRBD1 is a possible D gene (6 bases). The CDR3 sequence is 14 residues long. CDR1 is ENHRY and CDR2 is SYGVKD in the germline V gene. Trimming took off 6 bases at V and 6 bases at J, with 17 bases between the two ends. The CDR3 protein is CAISAAGGRNGYTF. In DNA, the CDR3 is TGTGCCATCAGCGCCGCCGGGGGGCGGAATGGCTACACCTTC.

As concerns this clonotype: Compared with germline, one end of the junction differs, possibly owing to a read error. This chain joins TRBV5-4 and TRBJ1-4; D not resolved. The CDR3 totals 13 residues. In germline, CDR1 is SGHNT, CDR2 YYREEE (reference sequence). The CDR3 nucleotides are TGCGCCAGCAGCCAAGTGCTTGGCGAAAAACTGTTTTTT. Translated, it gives CASSQVLGEKLFF.